Listed below are T cell receptor beta chains from one sample, sequenced in a study of blood T cell repertoires in COVID-19. Only in-frame clones appear in the TCRdb table, and some are missing; sequencing was by immunoSEQ multiplex PCR. The repertoire holds about 480,000 clones, 88% seen once, with 1.5% to 2% in the top ten. Sequencing input: PBMCs or T cells enriched from blood (not recorded which). Source of these receptors: a woman between 40 and 55 years old who had recovered from COVID-19. Each CDR3 is given with its conserved first and last residue. A D gene is named only where the DNA matches it firmly. Expanded clones get a size class; other rows say once, few or many, or leave the size out.

d_gene: NA; abundance: NA; j_gene: TRBJ1-5; v_gene: TRBV6-5; CDR3aa: CASSYSTGGNQPQHF; CDR3nt: TGTGCCAGCAGTTACTCGACCGGGGGCAATCAGCCCCAGCATTTT
d_gene: NA; abundance: NA; j_gene: TRBJ1-1; v_gene: TRBV28; CDR3aa: CASSGSAGVDTEAFF; CDR3nt: TGTGCCAGCAGTGGGAGTGCCGGGGTCGACACTGAAGCTTTCTTT
d_gene: NA; abundance: NA; j_gene: TRBJ1-1; v_gene: TRBV19; CDR3aa: CASSIGVGVANTEAFF; CDR3nt: TGTGCCAGTAGTATAGGGGTAGGGGTGGCGAACACTGAAGCTTTCTTT
d_gene: NA; abundance: few; j_gene: TRBJ2-2; v_gene: TRBV11-2; CDR3aa: CASNPPYTRTGELFF; CDR3nt: TGTGCCAGCAACCCGCCATACACAAGAACCGGGGAGCTGTTTTTT
d_gene: TRBD1; abundance: NA; j_gene: TRBJ1-2; v_gene: TRBV7-9; CDR3aa: CASSVQGLDGYTF; CDR3nt: TGTGCCAGCAGCGTACAGGGGCTTGATGGCTACACCTTC
d_gene: TRBD1; abundance: NA; j_gene: TRBJ2-5; v_gene: TRBV7-9; CDR3aa: CASSFLGTGQQETQYF; CDR3nt: TGTGCCAGCAGCTTCCTCGGGACAGGTCAACAAGAGACCCAGTACTTC
d_gene: NA; abundance: NA; j_gene: TRBJ2-3; v_gene: TRBV5-8; CDR3aa: CASSLAGTSTDTQYF; CDR3nt: TGTGCCAGCAGCTTGGCCGGGACTAGCACAGATACGCAGTATTTT
d_gene: NA; abundance: NA; j_gene: TRBJ1-6; v_gene: TRBV19; CDR3aa: CASSMDIRSSYNSPLHF; CDR3nt: TGTGCCAGTAGTATGGACATCCGGAGCTCCTATAATTCACCCCTCCACTTT
d_gene: NA; abundance: NA; j_gene: TRBJ1-5; v_gene: TRBV19; CDR3aa: CASSPQGQGGNQPQHF; CDR3nt: TGTGCCAGTAGTCCCCAGGGGCAGGGTGGCAATCAGCCCCAGCATTTT
d_gene: TRBD1; abundance: few; j_gene: TRBJ2-6; v_gene: TRBV6-1; CDR3aa: CASSAQGADGANVLTF; CDR3nt: TGTGCCAGCAGTGCTCAGGGGGCTGATGGGGCCAACGTCCTGACTTTC
d_gene: TRBD2; abundance: NA; j_gene: TRBJ2-5; v_gene: TRBV10-3; CDR3aa: CAISEVVAGAGVWETQYF; CDR3nt: TGTGCCATCAGTGAGGTGGTAGCGGGAGCAGGGGTGTGGGAGACCCAGTACTTC
d_gene: TRBD1; abundance: NA; j_gene: TRBJ1-2; v_gene: TRBV5-4; CDR3aa: CASSLGTGADGYTF; CDR3nt: TGTGCCAGCAGCCTCGGGACAGGGGCGGATGGCTACACCTTC
d_gene: NA; abundance: few; j_gene: TRBJ1-2; v_gene: TRBV6-2/TRBV6-3; CDR3aa: CASSQSETANYGYTF; CDR3nt: TGTGCCAGCAGCCAATCGGAGACCGCTAACTATGGCTACACCTTC
d_gene: NA; abundance: NA; j_gene: TRBJ1-2; v_gene: TRBV6-6; CDR3aa: CASSSGYGYTF; CDR3nt: TGTGCCAGCAGTTCGGGGTACGGCTACACCTTC
d_gene: TRBD1; abundance: NA; j_gene: TRBJ1-1; v_gene: TRBV30; CDR3aa: CAWNGGGAGTEAFF; CDR3nt: TGTGCCTGGAATGGAGGGGGCGCTGGCACTGAAGCTTTCTTT
d_gene: NA; abundance: NA; j_gene: TRBJ1-1; v_gene: TRBV5-8; CDR3aa: CATQRGVNTEAFF; CDR3nt: TGTGCCACCCAGCGGGGGGTGAACACTGAAGCTTTCTTT
d_gene: NA; abundance: NA; j_gene: TRBJ2-7; v_gene: TRBV20-1; CDR3aa: CSARLVSEQYF; CDR3nt: TGCAGTGCTAGACTAGTAAGCGAGCAGTACTTC
d_gene: NA; abundance: NA; j_gene: TRBJ2-3; v_gene: TRBV10-3; CDR3aa: CAISSPTSSTDTQYF; CDR3nt: TGTGCCATCAGTTCTCCGACTAGTAGCACAGATACGCAGTATTTT
d_gene: TRBD2; abundance: NA; j_gene: TRBJ2-3; v_gene: TRBV11-2; CDR3aa: CASSTLAGAGTDTQYF; CDR3nt: TGTGCCAGCAGCACCCTGGCGGGAGCGGGCACAGATACGCAGTATTTT
d_gene: NA; abundance: NA; j_gene: TRBJ1-5; v_gene: TRBV18; CDR3aa: CASSQTRDTDQPQHF; CDR3nt: TGTGCCAGCTCACAAACCCGGGACACCGATCAGCCCCAGCATTTT
d_gene: TRBD1; abundance: NA; j_gene: TRBJ2-7; v_gene: TRBV7-2; CDR3aa: CASSLGTGGSYEQYF; CDR3nt: TGTGCCAGCAGCTTAGGGACAGGGGGTTCCTACGAGCAGTACTTC
d_gene: TRBD1; abundance: NA; j_gene: TRBJ2-1; v_gene: TRBV7-6; CDR3aa: CASSAWTGEISEQFF; CDR3nt: TGTGCCAGCAGCGCCTGGACAGGGGAAATCAGTGAGCAGTTCTTC
d_gene: NA; abundance: NA; j_gene: TRBJ2-7; v_gene: TRBV6-2/TRBV6-3; CDR3aa: CASSYGGAAYEQYF; CDR3nt: TGTGCCAGCAGTTACGGGGGCGCGGCCTACGAGCAGTACTTC
d_gene: TRBD1; abundance: NA; j_gene: TRBJ1-5; v_gene: TRBV24-1; CDR3aa: CATSGPTGTNQPQHF; CDR3nt: TGTGCCACCAGTGGCCCGACAGGGACCAATCAGCCCCAGCATTTT
d_gene: TRBD2; abundance: NA; j_gene: TRBJ2-3; v_gene: TRBV4-2; CDR3aa: CASSQDALAGGRDTQYF; CDR3nt: TGTGCCAGCAGCCAAGATGCTCTAGCGGGAGGTAGGGATACGCAGTATTTT
d_gene: NA; abundance: NA; j_gene: TRBJ2-7; v_gene: TRBV25-1; CDR3aa: CATQDSHGYEQYF; CDR3nt: TGTGCCACCCAGGACAGTCACGGCTACGAGCAGTACTTC
d_gene: TRBD1; abundance: NA; j_gene: TRBJ2-1; v_gene: TRBV4-3; CDR3aa: CASSQDRGLYNEQFF; CDR3nt: TGCGCCAGCAGCCAAGACAGGGGGCTATACAATGAGCAGTTCTTC
d_gene: TRBD1; abundance: NA; j_gene: TRBJ2-3; v_gene: TRBV10-3; CDR3aa: CAINQGATDTQYF; CDR3nt: TGTGCCATCAATCAGGGGGCAACGGATACGCAGTATTTT
d_gene: NA; abundance: NA; j_gene: TRBJ2-1; v_gene: TRBV24-1; CDR3aa: CATSDPSRTDNEQFF; CDR3nt: TGTGCCACCAGTGACCCTAGCAGAACCGACAATGAGCAGTTCTTC
d_gene: NA; abundance: few; j_gene: TRBJ1-2; v_gene: TRBV7-9; CDR3aa: CASSPPEAGDGYTF; CDR3nt: TGTGCCAGCAGCCCGCCGGAGGCAGGGGACGGCTACACCTTC
d_gene: TRBD2; abundance: NA; j_gene: TRBJ2-1; v_gene: TRBV3-1/TRBV3-2; CDR3aa: CASSDRGGSSYNEQFF; CDR3nt: TGTGCCAGCAGCGACCGCGGGGGGAGCTCCTACAATGAGCAGTTCTTC
d_gene: NA; abundance: NA; j_gene: TRBJ1-2; v_gene: TRBV12-3/TRBV12-4; CDR3aa: CASSPDSVYGYTF; CDR3nt: TGTGCCAGCAGTCCGGACAGCGTCTATGGCTACACCTTC
d_gene: TRBD1; abundance: once; j_gene: TRBJ1-6; v_gene: TRBV4-3; CDR3aa: CASSQEGERGLGYSPLHF; CDR3nt: TGCGCCAGCAGCCAAGAGGGTGAAAGGGGGCTAGGTTACTCACCCCTCCACTTT
d_gene: TRBD2; abundance: NA; j_gene: TRBJ2-1; v_gene: TRBV7-2; CDR3aa: CASSFSGTTKNNEQFF; CDR3nt: TGTGCCAGCAGCTTTTCCGGGACTACCAAGAACAATGAGCAGTTCTTC
d_gene: NA; abundance: NA; j_gene: TRBJ1-5; v_gene: TRBV29-1; CDR3aa: CSVADEPQHF; CDR3nt: TGCAGCGTTGCAGACGAGCCCCAGCATTTT
d_gene: TRBD1; abundance: NA; j_gene: TRBJ1-2; v_gene: TRBV11-2; CDR3aa: CASSPGQHNYGYTF; CDR3nt: TGTGCCAGCAGCCCGGGACAGCATAACTATGGCTACACCTTC
d_gene: TRBD1; abundance: NA; j_gene: TRBJ1-5; v_gene: TRBV4-3; CDR3aa: CASSPDRDQPQHF; CDR3nt: TGCGCCAGCAGCCCCGACAGGGACCAGCCCCAGCATTTT
d_gene: TRBD1; abundance: NA; j_gene: TRBJ1-2; v_gene: TRBV7-2; CDR3aa: CASSLAQGAGVSGYTF; CDR3nt: TGTGCCAGCAGCTTAGCGCAGGGGGCGGGAGTGAGTGGCTACACCTTC
d_gene: TRBD1; abundance: NA; j_gene: TRBJ2-7; v_gene: TRBV7-8; CDR3aa: CASRGQGGYEQYF; CDR3nt: TGTGCCAGCAGGGGACAGGGAGGCTACGAGCAGTACTTC